The 12 T cell receptor beta chains below were found in one sample sequenced in a study of T cells after yellow fever vaccination. TCRdb re-called the 5' RACE reads with MiXCR, one entry per CDR3 protein. The data contain over 150,000 distinct CDR3 sequences, approximately 6.2% of them singletons. The specimen comprised CD4+ T cells sorted from PBMCs, sampled on the day of the first yellow fever vaccination. These receptors came from a man aged 18 to 35 who received the YFV17D yellow fever vaccine.

This clonotype was seen at least ten times. The rearrangement uses TRBV20-1 and TRBJ2-4, with 9 bases identical to TRBD1. The trim removed 1 base at V and 0 bases at J, leaving 7 bases unmatched. The CDR3 extends over 17 amino acids. Germline V CDR1 and CDR2: DFQATT, SNEGSKA (reference sequence). The CDR3 here is CSARVVHRGLAKNIQYF. In DNA form, the CDR3 reads TGCAGTGCTAGAGTCGTCCACAGGGGGCTAGCCAAAAACATTCAGTACTTC.

This clonotype showed up many times. The CDR3 protein is CATSDPGQGSANTGELFF. CDR3 DNA sequence: TGTGCCACCAGTGATCCGGGACAGGGAAGCGCGAACACCGGGGAGCTGTTTTTT. This chain connects TRBV24-1 to TRBJ2-2, with 9 bases lining up with TRBD1. V was pared by 3 bases and J by 0 bases, with 7 bases of the junction left unmatched. The V gene's germline CDR1 is KGHDR and CDR2 SFDVKD. The CDR3 extends over 18 amino acids.

With regard to this clonotype: This may stem from a read error, because a much larger clone lies one nucleotide away. The chain joins TRBV12-3 or TRBV12-4 to TRBJ2-1; TRBD1 matches at 8 bases. Trimming removed 6 bases from V and 7 bases from J; junction bases left unmatched: 2. The CDR3 is made up of 12 amino acids. The DNA for the CDR3 is TGTGCCAGCAGAAACAGGGGGAATGAGCAGTTCTTC. Translating gives CASRNRGNEQFF.

This chain connects TRBV20-1 to TRBJ2-1; tentative D call: TRBD2 (7 bases). Germline CDR1 reads DFQATT; CDR2 reads SNEGSKA (reference sequence). The CDR3 has 15 amino acids. V was pared by 1 base and J by 0 bases, with 10 bases between. The CDR3 DNA reads TGCAGTGCTAGAGGGGGGGGCCCCTCCTACAATGAGCAGTTCTTC. This gives the protein CSARGGGPSYNEQFF.

In this sample, this clonotype turned up many times. V gene TRBV5-4 combines with J gene TRBJ2-3; 10 bases line up with TRBD2. The germline CDR1 and CDR2 sequences are SGHNT and YYREEE (reference sequence). The length of the CDR3 is 15 residues. With V trimmed by 4 bases and J by 3 bases, 5 bases remained unmatched. CDR3 sequence: CASSTRTSGTDTQYF. The CDR3 DNA reads TGTGCCAGCAGCACGAGGACTAGCGGTACAGATACGCAGTATTTT.

This chain connects TRBV6-2 or TRBV6-3 to TRBJ2-7; no firm D call. V was shortened by 4 bases and J by 6 bases, with 13 bases between the two germline ends. CDR1 is MNHEY, CDR2 SVGEGT, per germline. The CDR3 has 13 residues. This CDR3 reads CASSSQTKSEQYF. The CDR3 coding sequence is TGTGCCAGCAGTTCCCAGACGAAAAGCGAGCAGTACTTC.

This clonotype showed up many times. The chain uses TRBV5-1 and TRBJ2-3, with 9 bases fitting TRBD1. This CDR3 is built from 15 residues. The V and J ends lost 4 bases and 6 bases, in that order; junction bases with no gene match: 9. CDR1 and CDR2 from the germline V gene are SGHRS and YFSETQ. CDR3 nucleotide sequence: TGCGCCAGCAGCATACCGGGACAGGGAATGGATACGCAGTATTTT. It specifies CASSIPGQGMDTQYF.

This clonotype came up many times. The gene calls are TRBV12-5 and TRBJ2-3; 9 bases map to TRBD2. This CDR3 contains 17 residues. Germline values: CDR1 LGHNT, CDR2 FRNRAP. V was clipped by 1 base and J by 3 bases; unmatched bases: 8. CDR3 loop: CASGLDLTSGQTDTQYF. As DNA, the CDR3 is TGTGCTAGTGGTTTGGACCTGACTAGCGGACAGACAGATACGCAGTATTTT.

A few counts support this clonotype. V and J are TRBV5-1 and TRBJ2-5; D is undetermined. CDR3 size: 15 residues. Germline V gene sequence: CDR1 SGHRS, CDR2 YFSETQ. The germline V and J ends were trimmed by 4 bases and 2 bases, with 15 bases remaining between them. The CDR3 spells CASSPYGLLQETQYF. CDR3 DNA sequence: TGCGCCAGCAGCCCCTACGGCCTTCTTCAAGAGACCCAGTACTTC. Complete variable domain (other parts from reference TRBV5-1 and TRBJ2-5): KAGVTQTPRYLIKTRGQQVTLSCSPISGHRSVSWYQQTPGQGLQFLFEYFSETQRNKGNFPGRFSGRQFSNSRSEMNVSTLELGDSALYLCASSPYGLLQETQYFGPGTRLLVL.

This clonotype came up many times. The chain recombines TRBV25-1 with TRBJ2-2, with D unresolved. The germline CDR1 and CDR2 sequences are MGHDK and SYGVNS. The CDR3 sequence is 14 residues long. V lost 4 bases and J lost 5, with 11 bases in between. The CDR3 coding sequence is TGTGCCAGCAGTGCTGTGGATGGGACCGGGGAGCTGTTTTTT. It specifies CASSAVDGTGELFF.

The V gene is TRBV5-8, the J gene TRBJ1-6, with D unresolved. In germline, CDR1 is SGHTS, CDR2 YDEGEE. Trimming left V 7 bases short and J 9 bases short, with 17 bases between. The CDR3 has 14 amino acids. This CDR3 is CASGPGRLGSPLHF. CDR3 nucleotides: TGTGCCAGCGGCCCTGGTCGTTTGGGTTCACCCCTCCACTTT.

Only a few counts were recorded for this clonotype. A read error may account for a junction end that differs from germline. The chain has TRBV7-2 and TRBJ2-5; 14 bases align to TRBD2. CDR3 length equals 16 residues. The germline V gene encodes CDR1 SGHTA and CDR2 FQGNSA. The CDR3 protein is CASSLAGLAGVKTQYF. CDR3 DNA sequence: TGTGCCAGCAGCCTAGCGGGACTAGCGGGGGTAAAGACCCAGTACTTC.